Below are 10 T cell receptor beta chains sequenced from a single sample in a study of blood T cell repertoires in COVID-19. Some clones are missing from TCRdb's copy, which holds only in-frame ones; the method was immunoSEQ multiplex PCR. The sample contains about 240,000 clones, about 85% of which appear only once. Specimen: peripheral blood. These receptors came from a man aged 60 to 69 who had recovered from COVID-19.

This sequence joins TRBV6-5 and TRBJ1-1, with 8 bases identical to TRBD1. Losses at the gene ends were 7 bases for V and 4 bases for J; bases not matched to a gene: 11. Looked up from germline, CDR1 is MNHEY and CDR2 is SVGAGI. This CDR3 comprises 15 residues. The CDR3 region has the DNA TGTGCCAGCACTGTTTGGACAGGGCCTAGCACTGAAGCTTTCTTT. As protein: CASTVWTGPSTEAFF.

The chain combines TRBV5-1 with TRBJ2-3; 8 bases agree with TRBD2. Germline CDR1 is SGHRS and CDR2 is YFSETQ. The CDR3 is 15 amino acids. The V and J ends lost 1 base and 2 bases, in that order; junction bases with no gene match: 3. The DNA for the CDR3 is TGCGCCAGCAGCTTGACAGCGGGGGTCACAGATACGCAGTATTTT. It is translated as CASSLTAGVTDTQYF.

For this clone: Other DNA sequences in this specimen translate into the identical CDR3. This sequence joins TRBV11-3 and TRBJ2-1, with D possibly TRBD1 on 5 matching bases. The V end was cut by 2 bases, the J end by 1 base, with 9 bases between. Per the germline V gene, CDR1 is SGHNT and CDR2 is YENEEA. CDR3 length equals 15 residues. The CDR3 loop reads CASSLRQGSYNEQFF. The CDR3 region has the DNA TGTGCCAGCAGCTTACGTCAGGGTTCCTACAATGAGCAGTTCTTC.

A note on this clone: The same CDR3 arises from other DNA sequences in this sample as well. This sequence joins TRBV24-1 and TRBJ1-5; D perhaps matches TRBD1 (5 bases). The germline CDR1 and CDR2 sequences are KGHDR and SFDVKD. Trimming shortened V by 9 bases and J by 2 bases, and 10 bases separated the two germline ends. CDR3 length: 13 residues. The CDR3 region has the DNA TGTGCCACCGCTACGGGGGGCAATCAGCCCCAGCATTTT. It codes for CATATGGNQPQHF.

The sample holds one count of this clone. The DNA of the CDR3 is TGTGCCTGGAGTGTAAAACAGGGGGCGACTGAAGCTTTCTTT. This codes for CAWSVKQGATEAFF. J is TRBJ1-1 and V is TRBV30; the match to TRBD1 covers 9 bases. This CDR3 is built from 14 residues. V lost 0 bases to trimming and J lost 5 bases; unmatched junction nucleotides: 4. Looked up from germline, CDR1 is GTSNPN and CDR2 is SVGIG (reference sequence).

The rearrangement links TRBV11-2 to TRBJ1-5, with 9 bases fitting TRBD1. Germline CDR1 is SGHAT and CDR2 is FQNNGV. The ends lost 5 bases at V and 7 bases at J; junction bases unmatched: 9. CDR3 length equals 15 residues. The chain's CDR3 is CASSLGQGVGQPQHF. CDR3 nucleotide sequence: TGTGCCAGCAGCCTGGGACAGGGTGTTGGGCAGCCCCAGCATTTT.

This chain connects TRBV6-7 to TRBJ1-3; D unresolved. TRBV6-7 is given ORF status, its function remaining uncertain. With 6 bases removed from V and 4 bases from J, the gap between germline ends came to 7 bases. The CDR3 has 12 residues. CDR3 amino acids: CASSVQGNTIYF. The DNA for the CDR3 is TGTGCCAGCAGCGTACAGGGAAACACCATATATTTT.

The chain is built from TRBV10-2 and TRBJ1-5, with 7 bases aligning to TRBD1. The CDR3 runs to 14 residues. Germline V lookup: CDR1 WSHSY, CDR2 SAAADI. Trimming cost V 2 bases and J 11 bases; bases outside gene matches: 9. The CDR3 nucleotides are TGCGCCAGCAGTGAGAGGGGGCCAGGAGGTGCCCAGCATTTT. Amino acids: CASSERGPGGAQHF.

The chain uses TRBV6-5 and TRBJ1-1; D perhaps matches TRBD1 (5 bases). Germline V CDR1 and CDR2: MNHEY, SVGAGI. The germline V and J ends were trimmed by 4 bases and 0 bases, with 12 bases remaining between them. This CDR3 spans 15 amino acids. CDR3 in amino acids: CASSLQGYVNTEAFF. Here the CDR3 DNA reads TGTGCCAGCAGTTTGCAGGGCTACGTGAACACTGAAGCTTTCTTT.

V and J are TRBV5-5 and TRBJ2-2; 9 positions agree with TRBD1. With 3 bases clipped from V and 4 bases from J, the junction kept 10 bases outside the gene matches. Germline CDR1 and CDR2: SGHKS and YYEKEE (reference sequence). This CDR3 has 17 amino acids. CDR3 sequence reads: CASSSPKPGQGTGELFF. CDR3 sequence (DNA): TGTGCCAGCAGCTCACCTAAACCGGGACAGGGCACCGGGGAGCTGTTTTTT. The whole variable domain, filled in from reference TRBV5-5 and TRBJ2-2, reads DAGVTQSPTHLIKTRGQQVTLRCSPISGHKSVSWYQQVLGQGPQFIFQYYEKEERGRGNFPDRFSARQFPNYSSELNVNALLLGDSALYLCASSSPKPGQGTGELFFGEGSRLTVL.